A single sample gave rise to the 19 T cell receptor beta chains below, sequenced in a study of Ad26.COV2.S vaccination and SARS-CoV-2 variants. Generated by immunoSEQ multiplex PCR, the TCRdb table keeps only in-frame clones and is missing some. Among over 350,000 clones listed, roughly nine tenths were seen once. Treatment denoted: roughly 18 received Ad26.COV2.S at low or high dose, single or two shots; about 5 received placebo; per-sample allocation not given. The investigators took samples on day 63 after the first vaccine or placebo injection. The material sequenced was peripheral blood, taken in a trial of Ad26.COV2.S vaccine versus placebo. Receptor source: a person between 18 and 65 years old who received the Ad26.COV2.S COVID-19 vaccine or a placebo.

The V and J genes are TRBV18 and TRBJ2-4; D is ambiguous. This CDR3 spans 12 amino acids. Trimming removed 3 bases at V and 7 bases at J, with 7 bases between. Germline V gene sequence: CDR1 KGHSH, CDR2 LQKENI. This CDR3 reads CASSPLGNIQYF. CDR3 nucleotide sequence: TGTGCCAGCTCACCCCTAGGGAACATTCAGTACTTC.

The V call is TRBV5-4, the J call TRBJ2-4, with a possible D match to TRBD2 (6 bases). Germline V gene lookup returns CDR1 SGHNT and CDR2 YYREEE (reference sequence). This CDR3 comprises 15 residues. Trimming left V 5 bases short and J 7 bases short, with 19 bases between. CDR3 sequence (DNA): TGTGCCAGCAGGGAAACCCGGGACTCTGTGAACATTCAGTACTTC. This codes for CASRETRDSVNIQYF.

This rearrangement joins TRBV7-9 to TRBJ1-6, with 9 bases identical to TRBD1. The V gene's germline CDR1 is SEHNR and CDR2 FQNEAQ (reference sequence). The ends lost 6 bases at V and 9 bases at J; junction bases unmatched: 15. The CDR3 is 17 amino acids. CDR3 amino acids: CASSLLPLGTGSSPLHF. Written as DNA, the CDR3 is TGTGCCAGCAGTCTCCTCCCCCTCGGGACAGGGAGTTCACCCCTCCACTTT.

This clone was observed once. The V gene is TRBV3-1 (or the pseudogene TRBV3-2), the J gene TRBJ1-2; a weak D match, TRBD1 (6 bases). The germline V gene encodes CDR1 LGHDT and CDR2 YNNKEL (reference sequence). This CDR3 spans 15 amino acids. V was clipped by 0 bases and J by 6 bases, with 14 bases between them. The CDR3 reads CASSQEGGRGNGYTF. Written as DNA, the CDR3 is TGTGCCAGCAGCCAAGAGGGTGGCAGGGGAAATGGCTACACCTTC.

The chain combines TRBV4-1 with TRBJ2-6; weak D call: TRBD1 (6 bases). Trimming took off 8 bases at V and 0 bases at J, with 14 bases between the two ends. CDR1 is MGHRA, CDR2 YSYEKL, per germline. The CDR3 covers 16 residues. Here the CDR3 reads CASQQGLPSGANVLTF. In nucleotides, the CDR3 is TGCGCCAGCCAACAGGGCCTCCCCTCTGGGGCCAACGTCCTGACTTTC.

The CDR3, as DNA: TGTGCCATCAGTGAGTTGGGGGAAGGTCAGCCCCAGCATTTT. Residues: CAISELGEGQPQHF. The chain combines TRBV10-3 with TRBJ1-5, with D perhaps matching TRBD1 (5 bases). From germline, CDR1 is ENHRY and CDR2 SYGVKD. The CDR3 sequence is 14 residues long. Trimming took off 1 base at V and 6 bases at J, with 10 bases between the two ends.

This chain uses TRBV4-1 with TRBJ2-5, with 8 bases fitting TRBD1. The V and J ends lost 0 bases and 4 bases, in that order; junction bases with no gene match: 4. CDR3 size: 15 residues. Germline assignment: CDR1 MGHRA and CDR2 YSYEKL. CDR3 residues: CASSQESGTGETQYF. The CDR3 DNA is TGCGCCAGCAGCCAAGAAAGTGGGACAGGAGAGACCCAGTACTTC.

The count of this clone is one. The chain has TRBV29-1 and TRBJ1-2; a possible D gene is TRBD1 (5 bases). Per the germline V gene, CDR1 is SQVTM and CDR2 is ANQGSEA. V dropped 7 bases and J dropped 6 bases, with 18 bases sitting between them. The CDR3 covers 13 residues. CDR3 in amino acids: CSAGGGQGDGYTF. For the CDR3, the DNA is TGCAGCGCGGGGGGGGGTCAGGGCGATGGCTACACCTTC.

Here the CDR3 reads CATKAESTDTQYF. The CDR3 nucleotides read TGTGCCACCAAAGCGGAGAGCACAGATACGCAGTATTTT. The genes are TRBV6-5 and TRBJ2-3; D is perhaps TRBD2 (5 bases). The CDR3 has 13 residues. V gave up 10 bases and J gave up 0 bases, with 11 bases separating them. Germline V gene data show CDR1 as MNHEY and CDR2 as SVGAGI.

The chain couples TRBV19 to TRBJ2-1; the D is unclear. The germline CDR1 and CDR2 sequences are LNHDA and SQIVND (reference sequence). The ends were cut back, 4 bases at V and 4 bases at J, with 14 bases in the middle. The CDR3 contains 15 residues. As DNA, the CDR3 is TGTGCCAGTAGTACCGAGACAAGATCTTACAATGAGCAGTTCTTC. Its protein product is CASSTETRSYNEQFF.

The chain combines TRBV14 with TRBJ1-2; no firm D call. Trimming shortened V by 0 bases and J by 5 bases, and 7 bases separated the two germline ends. Germline CDR1 SGHDN, CDR2 FVKESK. CDR3 length: 13 residues. Written as DNA, the CDR3 is TGTGCCAGCAGCCAAGATTTGGTTTATGGCTACACCTTC. Its protein is CASSQDLVYGYTF.

This chain uses TRBV7-9 with TRBJ2-3; 7 bases are shared with TRBD1. Germline loops: CDR1 SEHNR, CDR2 FQNEAQ (reference sequence). V dropped 7 bases and J dropped 2; count of bases not matched to a gene: 9. This CDR3 spans 15 amino acids. The CDR3 spells CASIRDSRHTDTQYF. DNA for the CDR3: TGTGCCAGCATACGGGACAGTCGCCACACAGATACGCAGTATTTT.

V gene TRBV4-2 combines with J gene TRBJ1-3; D not certain. In germline, CDR1 is LGHNA, CDR2 YNFKEQ. This CDR3 spans 15 amino acids. V lost 4 bases to trimming and J lost 2 bases, with 12 bases between them. The CDR3 sequence: CASSPILTAGNTIYF. The CDR3 bases are TGTGCCAGCAGCCCAATACTGACCGCTGGAAACACCATATATTTT.

In this sample, this clone turned up once. This chain joins TRBV28 and TRBJ1-2; D call uncertain. The CDR3 is 12 amino acids. The V end lost 10 bases, the J end lost 4 bases, and 13 bases lay between the germline ends. The germline V gene has CDR1 MDHEN and CDR2 SYDVKM. This chain's CDR3 is CATETDSYGYTF. CDR3 bases: TGTGCCACCGAGACGGATTCCTATGGCTACACCTTC.

This chain joins TRBV5-1 and TRBJ1-1; 7 positions match TRBD1. This CDR3 region has 16 residues. Trimming took 1 base from V and 4 from J; bases not matched to a gene: 10. Per germline, CDR1 SGHRS and CDR2 YFSETQ. The CDR3 spells CASSLRMDRKGTEAFF. DNA for the CDR3: TGCGCCAGCAGCTTGAGGATGGACAGGAAGGGCACTGAAGCTTTCTTT.

The chain recombines TRBV6-5 with TRBJ1-1, with D tentatively TRBD1 (5 bases). Germline assignment: CDR1 MNHEY and CDR2 SVGAGI. Between the trimmed V and J ends, which lost 5 bases and 0 bases, there was a span of 13 bases. The CDR3 loop spans 15 amino acids. CDR3 protein: CASSRQTNMNTEAFF. The DNA for the CDR3 is TGTGCCAGCAGTCGACAGACGAACATGAACACTGAAGCTTTCTTT.

The chain joins TRBV3-1 (or the pseudogene TRBV3-2) to TRBJ2-3; 9 nucleotides agree with TRBD1. Germline loops: CDR1 LGHDT, CDR2 YNNKEL (reference sequence). The CDR3 runs 16 residues. Trimming took 4 bases from V and 1 from J; bases not matched to a gene: 6. The CDR3 loop is CASSLTGGDGTDTQYF. The CDR3 DNA sequence: TGTGCCAGCAGCCTCACAGGGGGCGATGGCACAGATACGCAGTATTTT.

The chain links TRBV30 to TRBJ1-1; maybe TRBD1 (5 bases). Germline-derived CDR1 and CDR2 are GTSNPN and SVGIG (reference sequence). V was pared by 7 bases and J by 1 base, with 16 bases between. The CDR3 has 14 residues. The CDR3 coding sequence is TGTGCCTCCTCTTGGACTGGGGGGAACACTGAAGCTTTCTTT. It codes for CASSWTGGNTEAFF.

The V gene is TRBV7-9, the J gene TRBJ1-1; D gene unclear. Per germline, CDR1 SEHNR and CDR2 FQNEAQ (reference sequence). V was shortened by 4 bases and J by 0 bases, with 6 bases between the two germline ends. There are 13 residues in the CDR3. The CDR3, as DNA: TGTGCCAGCAGCTCCAGTATGAACACTGAAGCTTTCTTT. Amino acids: CASSSSMNTEAFF. The full variable domain, its missing parts supplied by reference TRBV7-9 and TRBJ1-1, is DTGVSQNPRHKITKRGQNVTFRCDPISEHNRLYWYRQTLGQGPEFLTYFQNEAQLEKSRLLSDRFSAERPKGSFSTLEIQRTEQGDSAMYLCASSSSMNTEAFFGQGTRLTVV.